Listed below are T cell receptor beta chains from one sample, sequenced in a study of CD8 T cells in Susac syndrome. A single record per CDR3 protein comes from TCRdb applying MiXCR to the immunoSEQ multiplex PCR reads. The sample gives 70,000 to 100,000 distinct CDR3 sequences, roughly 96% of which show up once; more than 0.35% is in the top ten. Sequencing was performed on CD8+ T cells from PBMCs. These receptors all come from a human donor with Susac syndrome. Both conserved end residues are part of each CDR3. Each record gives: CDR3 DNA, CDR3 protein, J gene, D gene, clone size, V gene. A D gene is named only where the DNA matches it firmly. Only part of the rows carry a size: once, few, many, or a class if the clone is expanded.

DNA: TGTGCCTGGAGTGTAGGGGACATACTCGAGCAGTACTTC; CDR3: CAWSVGDILEQYF; J: TRBJ2-7; D: .; size: .; V: TRBV30
DNA: TGTGCCTGGGGGGTAACGGATCAGTTCTTC; CDR3: CAWGVTDQFF; J: TRBJ2-1; D: .; size: .; V: TRBV7-9
DNA: TGTGCCAGCAGCGCCTCTGGGGAGCAGTACTTC; CDR3: CASSASGEQYF; J: TRBJ2-7; D: .; size: once; V: TRBV2
DNA: TGTGCCAGCAGCCCCCCTGCGGGAGCGTCCTACAATGAGCAGTTCTTC; CDR3: CASSPPAGASYNEQFF; J: TRBJ2-1; D: TRBD2; size: .; V: TRBV7-9
DNA: TGTGCCAGCAGTCCGAGGACTGGGGGGATGGGTACGCAGTATTTT; CDR3: CASSPRTGGMGTQYF; J: TRBJ2-3; D: .; size: .; V: TRBV12-3/TRBV12-4
DNA: TGTGCCAGTAGCGGTCCGGCGGGGACCCAGTACTTC; CDR3: CASSGPAGTQYF; J: TRBJ2-5; D: .; size: once; V: TRBV19
DNA: TGCAGTGCTAGGTCGCGGGAGGTAGGCCGTAATGAGCAGTTCTTC; CDR3: CSARSREVGRNEQFF; J: TRBJ2-1; D: TRBD2; size: .; V: TRBV20-1
DNA: TGTGCCACCAGTGATCCTGATACCCAAGAGACCCAGTACTTC; CDR3: CATSDPDTQETQYF; J: TRBJ2-5; D: .; size: .; V: TRBV24-1
DNA: TGTGCCTGGAGTTCTCCGGGGCTGCCCTACGAGCAGTACTTC; CDR3: CAWSSPGLPYEQYF; J: TRBJ2-7; D: .; size: .; V: TRBV30
DNA: TGCAGCGTTGAAGGAGAGACAGGGACCGGGGAGCTGTTTTTT; CDR3: CSVEGETGTGELFF; J: TRBJ2-2; D: TRBD1; size: .; V: TRBV29-1
DNA: TGTGCCAGCTCACCGGAGGGGGTGGAGGCAGAGACCCAGTACTTC; CDR3: CASSPEGVEAETQYF; J: TRBJ2-5; D: .; size: .; V: TRBV18
DNA: TGTGCCAGCAGCTTAGTTCCCGGGGAGCTGTTTTTT; CDR3: CASSLVPGELFF; J: TRBJ2-2; D: .; size: .; V: TRBV7-2
DNA: TGTGCCAGCAGCCCACGGGGGGCCCTCACAGATACGCAGTATTTT; CDR3: CASSPRGALTDTQYF; J: TRBJ2-3; D: .; size: .; V: TRBV7-9
DNA: TGTGCCAGTCAGCCAAGCTCTGGGGCCAACGTCCTGACTTTC; CDR3: CASQPSSGANVLTF; J: TRBJ2-6; D: .; size: .; V: TRBV7-9
DNA: TGTGCCAGCAGCTCTGAGACTAGCGGCTTCAATGAGCAGTTCTTC; CDR3: CASSSETSGFNEQFF; J: TRBJ2-1; D: TRBD2; size: .; V: TRBV9
DNA: TGTGCCAGCAGCGGAGAGGGCCTGGATGCCCCAGATACGCAGTATTTT; CDR3: CASSGEGLDAPDTQYF; J: TRBJ2-3; D: .; size: .; V: TRBV13
DNA: TGTGCCAGCAGTTTTCTAGACGCCTACGAGCAGTACTTC; CDR3: CASSFLDAYEQYF; J: TRBJ2-7; D: .; size: .; V: TRBV28
DNA: TGTGCCAGCAGCTCCACGACAGGAGGGCAGTACTTC; CDR3: CASSSTTGGQYF; J: TRBJ2-7; D: .; size: .; V: TRBV13
DNA: TGCGCCAGCAGCCAAGCTGGACAAAGTAATTCACCCCTCCACTTT; CDR3: CASSQAGQSNSPLHF; J: TRBJ1-6; D: .; size: .; V: TRBV4-3
DNA: TGTGCCAGCAACACCTTCGACGGAAGCTCTGGGGCCAACGTCCTGACTTTC; CDR3: CASNTFDGSSGANVLTF; J: TRBJ2-6; D: .; size: .; V: TRBV7-2
DNA: TGTGCCAGTAGTTCCGGGGGTTACAATGAGCAGTTCTTC; CDR3: CASSSGGYNEQFF; J: TRBJ2-1; D: .; size: .; V: TRBV19
DNA: TGTGCCAGCAGTCCAACTAGCGGGAGTATTTTTGAGACCCAGTACTTC; CDR3: CASSPTSGSIFETQYF; J: TRBJ2-5; D: TRBD2; size: once; V: TRBV7-9
DNA: TGTGCCAGCAGCGTAGGGGACAGGGGGCTCGGCTACACCTTC; CDR3: CASSVGDRGLGYTF; J: TRBJ1-2; D: TRBD1; size: .; V: TRBV9
DNA: TGTGCCAGCAGCTTAGCCGGTAATCGGCTCGGGACTGAAGCTTTCTTT; CDR3: CASSLAGNRLGTEAFF; J: TRBJ1-1; D: .; size: .; V: TRBV7-9
DNA: TGTGCCAGCAGCACCGGTCCTGACTCTGGAAACACCATATATTTT; CDR3: CASSTGPDSGNTIYF; J: TRBJ1-3; D: .; size: .; V: TRBV7-8
DNA: TGCGCCAGCAGCTTGGGGGACAGTACCTACGAGCAGTACTTC; CDR3: CASSLGDSTYEQYF; J: TRBJ2-7; D: TRBD1; size: .; V: TRBV5-1
DNA: TGCAGTGCTAGAGATTTTCGACAGGCGAACACTGAAGCTTTCTTT; CDR3: CSARDFRQANTEAFF; J: TRBJ1-1; D: .; size: .; V: TRBV20-1
DNA: TGCAGTGCTACTTTCCACCTTTACAATGAGCAGTTCTTC; CDR3: CSATFHLYNEQFF; J: TRBJ2-1; D: .; size: .; V: TRBV20-1
DNA: TGCGCCAGCAGCTTGGAGATGGTCGCAGATACGCAGTATTTT; CDR3: CASSLEMVADTQYF; J: TRBJ2-3; D: .; size: .; V: TRBV5-1
DNA: TGTGCCAGCAGCCCAAGGCGCGGGCCCTCCTACAATGAGCAGTTCTTC; CDR3: CASSPRRGPSYNEQFF; J: TRBJ2-1; D: .; size: .; V: TRBV6-1
DNA: TGTGCCAGCAGCCAAGTGTGGGGGGACGAGCAGTACTTC; CDR3: CASSQVWGDEQYF; J: TRBJ2-7; D: .; size: .; V: TRBV14
DNA: TGTGCCACCTTAGAGGGACAGGGTGGTGGCGAGCAGTACTTC; CDR3: CATLEGQGGGEQYF; J: TRBJ2-7; D: TRBD1; size: few; V: TRBV15
DNA: TGTGCCAGCAGTAGGGAGATGAACACTGAAGCTTTCTTT; CDR3: CASSREMNTEAFF; J: TRBJ1-1; D: .; size: .; V: TRBV9
DNA: TGTGCCAGCAGCTTAGCGCCGGGGGGAGTGGGCTATGGCTACACCTTC; CDR3: CASSLAPGGVGYGYTF; J: TRBJ1-2; D: .; size: .; V: TRBV7-8